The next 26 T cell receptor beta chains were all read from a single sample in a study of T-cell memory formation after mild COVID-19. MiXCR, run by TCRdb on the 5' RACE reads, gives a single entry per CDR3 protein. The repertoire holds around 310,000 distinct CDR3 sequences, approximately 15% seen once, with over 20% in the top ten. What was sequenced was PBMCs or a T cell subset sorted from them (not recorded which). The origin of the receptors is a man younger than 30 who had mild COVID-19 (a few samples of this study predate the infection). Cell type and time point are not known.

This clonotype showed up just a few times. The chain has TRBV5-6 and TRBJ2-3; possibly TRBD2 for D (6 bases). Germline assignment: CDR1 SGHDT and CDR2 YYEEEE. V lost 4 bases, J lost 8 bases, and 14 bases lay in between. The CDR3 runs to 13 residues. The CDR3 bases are TGTGCCAGCAGCCCGGGACTCAGCGGTACGCAGTATTTT. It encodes CASSPGLSGTQYF.

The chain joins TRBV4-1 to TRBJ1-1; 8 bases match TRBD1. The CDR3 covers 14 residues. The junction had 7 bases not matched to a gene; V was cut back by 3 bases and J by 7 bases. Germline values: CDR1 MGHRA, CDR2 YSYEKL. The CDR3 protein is CASSHAQGTGEAFF. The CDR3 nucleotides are TGCGCCAGCAGCCATGCACAGGGGACAGGTGAAGCTTTCTTT.

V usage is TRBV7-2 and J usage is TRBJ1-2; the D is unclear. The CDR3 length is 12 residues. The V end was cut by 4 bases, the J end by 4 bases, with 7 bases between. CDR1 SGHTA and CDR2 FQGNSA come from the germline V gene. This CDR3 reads CASSYSPYGYTF. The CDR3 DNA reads TGTGCCAGCAGCTACTCCCCCTATGGCTACACCTTC.

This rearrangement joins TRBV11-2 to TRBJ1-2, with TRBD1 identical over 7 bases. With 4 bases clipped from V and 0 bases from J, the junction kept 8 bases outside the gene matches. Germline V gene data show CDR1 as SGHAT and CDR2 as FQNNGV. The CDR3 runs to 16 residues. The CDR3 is CASSSFGTEANYGYTF. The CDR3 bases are TGTGCCAGCAGCTCTTTCGGGACAGAAGCTAACTATGGCTACACCTTC.

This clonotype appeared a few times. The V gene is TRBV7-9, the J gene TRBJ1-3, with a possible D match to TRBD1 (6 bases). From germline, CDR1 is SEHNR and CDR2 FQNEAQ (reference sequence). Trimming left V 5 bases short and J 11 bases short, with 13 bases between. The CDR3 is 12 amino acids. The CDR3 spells CASSPMTGPIYF. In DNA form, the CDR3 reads TGTGCCAGCAGCCCGATGACAGGCCCCATATATTTT.

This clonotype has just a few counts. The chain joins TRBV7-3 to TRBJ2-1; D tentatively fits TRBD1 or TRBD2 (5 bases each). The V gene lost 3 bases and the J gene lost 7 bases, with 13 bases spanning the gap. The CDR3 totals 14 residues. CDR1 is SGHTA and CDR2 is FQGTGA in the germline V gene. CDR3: CASSFTGAGNEQFF. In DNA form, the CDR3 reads TGTGCCAGCAGCTTCACCGGGGCCGGGAATGAGCAGTTCTTC.

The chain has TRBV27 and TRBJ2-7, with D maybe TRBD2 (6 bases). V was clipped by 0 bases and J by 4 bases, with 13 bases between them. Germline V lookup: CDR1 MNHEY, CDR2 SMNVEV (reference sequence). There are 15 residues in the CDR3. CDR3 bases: TGTGCCAGCAGTTTATCTGCGGTGGAGGGGTACGAGCAGTACTTC. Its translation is CASSLSAVEGYEQYF.

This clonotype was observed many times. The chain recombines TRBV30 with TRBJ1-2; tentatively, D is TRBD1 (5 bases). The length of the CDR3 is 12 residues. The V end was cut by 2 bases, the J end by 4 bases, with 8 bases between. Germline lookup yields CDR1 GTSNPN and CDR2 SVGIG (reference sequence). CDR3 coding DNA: TGTGCCTGGAGTCGGGACGGCTATGGCTACACCTTC. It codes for CAWSRDGYGYTF.

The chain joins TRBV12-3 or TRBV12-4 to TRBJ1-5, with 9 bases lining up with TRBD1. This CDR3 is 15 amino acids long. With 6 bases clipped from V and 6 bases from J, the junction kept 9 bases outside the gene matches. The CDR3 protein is CASRADRGSSQPQHF. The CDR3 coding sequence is TGTGCCAGCAGGGCGGACAGGGGTTCCAGTCAGCCCCAGCATTTT.

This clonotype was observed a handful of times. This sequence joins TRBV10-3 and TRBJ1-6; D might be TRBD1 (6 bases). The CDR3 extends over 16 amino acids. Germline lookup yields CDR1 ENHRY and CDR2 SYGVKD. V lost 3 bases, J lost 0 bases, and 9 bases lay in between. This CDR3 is CAISETGSSYNSPLHF. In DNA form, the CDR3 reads TGTGCCATCAGTGAAACAGGGAGCTCCTATAATTCACCCCTCCACTTT.

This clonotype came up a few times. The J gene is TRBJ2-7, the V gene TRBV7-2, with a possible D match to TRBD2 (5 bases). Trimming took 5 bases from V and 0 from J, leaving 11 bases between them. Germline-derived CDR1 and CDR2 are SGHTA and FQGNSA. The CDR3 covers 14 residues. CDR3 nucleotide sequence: TGTGCCAGCAGCGGACTCTTACGCTCCTACGAGCAGTACTTC. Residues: CASSGLLRSYEQYF.

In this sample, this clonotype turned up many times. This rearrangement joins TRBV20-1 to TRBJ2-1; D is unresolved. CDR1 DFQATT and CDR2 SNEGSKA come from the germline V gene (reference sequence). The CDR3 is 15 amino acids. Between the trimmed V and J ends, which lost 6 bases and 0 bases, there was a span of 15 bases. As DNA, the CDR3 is TGCAGTGCCGGAAACCAAATGAGCTCCTACAATGAGCAGTTCTTC. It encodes CSAGNQMSSYNEQFF.

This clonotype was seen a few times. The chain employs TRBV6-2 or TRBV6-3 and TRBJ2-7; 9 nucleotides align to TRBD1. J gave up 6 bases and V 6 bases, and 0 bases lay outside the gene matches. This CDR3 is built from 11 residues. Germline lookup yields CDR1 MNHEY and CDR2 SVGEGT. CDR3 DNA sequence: TGTGCCAGCAGGGACAGGGGCGAGCAGTACTTC. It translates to CASRDRGEQYF.

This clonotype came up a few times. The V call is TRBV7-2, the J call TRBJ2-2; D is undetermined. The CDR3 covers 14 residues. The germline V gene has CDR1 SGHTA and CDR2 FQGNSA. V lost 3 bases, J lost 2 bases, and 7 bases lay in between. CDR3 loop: CASSFARNTGELFF. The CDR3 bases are TGTGCCAGCAGCTTCGCCAGAAACACCGGGGAGCTGTTTTTT. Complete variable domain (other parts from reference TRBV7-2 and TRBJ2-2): GAGVSQSPSNKVTEKGKDVELRCDPISGHTALYWYRQSLGQGLEFLIYFQGNSAPDKSGLPSDRFSAERTGGSVSTLTIQRTQQEDSAVYLCASSFARNTGELFFGEGSRLTVL.

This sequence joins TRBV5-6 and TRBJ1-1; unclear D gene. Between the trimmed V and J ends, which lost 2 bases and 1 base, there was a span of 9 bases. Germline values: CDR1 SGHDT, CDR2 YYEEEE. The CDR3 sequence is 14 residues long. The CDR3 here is CASSFITENTEAFF. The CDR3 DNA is TGTGCCAGCAGCTTTATTACAGAGAACACTGAAGCTTTCTTT.

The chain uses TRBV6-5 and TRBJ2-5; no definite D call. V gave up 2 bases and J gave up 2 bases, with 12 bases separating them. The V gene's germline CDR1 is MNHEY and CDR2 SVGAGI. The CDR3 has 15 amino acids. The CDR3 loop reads CASSYVSGRQETQYF. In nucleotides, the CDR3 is TGTGCCAGCAGTTACGTCTCAGGCCGACAAGAGACCCAGTACTTC.

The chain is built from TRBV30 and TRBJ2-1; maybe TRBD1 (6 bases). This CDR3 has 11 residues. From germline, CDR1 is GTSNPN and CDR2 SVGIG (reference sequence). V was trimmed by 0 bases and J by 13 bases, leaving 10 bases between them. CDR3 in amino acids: CAWSVGRGQFF. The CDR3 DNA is TGTGCCTGGAGTGTAGGCAGGGGACAGTTCTTC.

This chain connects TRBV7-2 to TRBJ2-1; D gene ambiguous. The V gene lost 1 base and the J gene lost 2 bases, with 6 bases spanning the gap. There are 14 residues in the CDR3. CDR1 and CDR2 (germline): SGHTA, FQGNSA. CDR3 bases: TGTGCCAGCAGCTTAGAACACGCCTACAATGAGCAGTTCTTC. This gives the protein CASSLEHAYNEQFF. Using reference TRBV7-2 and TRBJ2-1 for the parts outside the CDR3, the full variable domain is GAGVSQSPSNKVTEKGKDVELRCDPISGHTALYWYRQSLGQGLEFLIYFQGNSAPDKSGLPSDRFSAERTGGSVSTLTIQRTQQEDSAVYLCASSLEHAYNEQFFGPGTRLTVL.

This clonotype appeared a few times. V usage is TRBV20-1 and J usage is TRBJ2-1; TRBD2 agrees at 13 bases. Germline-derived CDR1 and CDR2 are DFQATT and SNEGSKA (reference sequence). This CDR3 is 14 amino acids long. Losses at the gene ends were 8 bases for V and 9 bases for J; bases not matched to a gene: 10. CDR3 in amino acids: CSRKTSGGASEQFF. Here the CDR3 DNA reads TGCAGTAGAAAAACTAGCGGGGGGGCAAGTGAGCAGTTCTTC.

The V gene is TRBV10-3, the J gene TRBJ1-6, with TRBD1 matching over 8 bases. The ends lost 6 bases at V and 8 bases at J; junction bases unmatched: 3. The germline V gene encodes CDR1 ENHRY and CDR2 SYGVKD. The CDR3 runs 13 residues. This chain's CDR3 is CAIRTGADSPLHF. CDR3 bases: TGTGCCATCAGGACAGGGGCGGATTCACCCCTCCACTTT.

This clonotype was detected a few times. This chain's CDR3 is CASSRTSGAYNEQFF. CDR3 bases: TGTGCCAGCAGTCGGACTAGCGGGGCCTACAATGAGCAGTTCTTC. V is TRBV12-3 or TRBV12-4 and J is TRBJ2-1; 12 nucleotides line up with TRBD2. Germline trimming cut 5 bases from V and 2 bases from J; bases unmatched to any gene: 1. The CDR3 totals 15 residues.

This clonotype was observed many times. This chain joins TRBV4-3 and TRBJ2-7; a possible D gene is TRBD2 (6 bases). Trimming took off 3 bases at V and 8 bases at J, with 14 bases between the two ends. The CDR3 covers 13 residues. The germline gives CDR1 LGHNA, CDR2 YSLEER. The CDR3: CASSQEGRNKQYF. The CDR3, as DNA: TGCGCCAGCAGCCAGGAGGGGAGGAACAAGCAGTACTTC.

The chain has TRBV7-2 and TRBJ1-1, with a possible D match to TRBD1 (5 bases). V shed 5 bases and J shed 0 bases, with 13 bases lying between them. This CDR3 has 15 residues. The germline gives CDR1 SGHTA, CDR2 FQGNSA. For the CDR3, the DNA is TGTGCCAGCAGCCGATCGGGGGGAATGAACACTGAAGCTTTCTTT. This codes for CASSRSGGMNTEAFF.

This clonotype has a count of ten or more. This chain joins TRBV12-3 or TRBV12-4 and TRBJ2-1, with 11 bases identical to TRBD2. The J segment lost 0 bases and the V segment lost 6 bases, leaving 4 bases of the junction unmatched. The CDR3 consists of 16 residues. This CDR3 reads CASRETSGASYNEQFF. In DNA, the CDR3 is TGTGCCAGCAGGGAGACTAGCGGGGCCTCCTACAATGAGCAGTTCTTC.

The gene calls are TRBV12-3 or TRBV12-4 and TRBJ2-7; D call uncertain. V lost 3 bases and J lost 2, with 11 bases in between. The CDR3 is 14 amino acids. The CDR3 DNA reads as TGTGCCAGCAGTTTGGGATACCCAGCCTACGAGCAGTACGTC. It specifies CASSLGYPAYEQYV.

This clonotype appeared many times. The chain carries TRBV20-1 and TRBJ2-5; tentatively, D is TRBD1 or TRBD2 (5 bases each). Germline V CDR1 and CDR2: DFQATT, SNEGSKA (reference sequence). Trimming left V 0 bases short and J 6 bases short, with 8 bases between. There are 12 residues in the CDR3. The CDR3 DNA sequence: TGCAGTGCTAGAGACGAGGGGAAGACCCAGTACTTC. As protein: CSARDEGKTQYF.